A single sample gave rise to the 25 T cell receptor beta chains below, sequenced in a study of blood T cell repertoires in COVID-19. Clones were read by immunoSEQ multiplex PCR, and TCRdb kept only the in-frame ones, dropping some. The sample carries 55,000 to 90,000 clones, approximately 90% recorded once. Sequenced material: peripheral blood. The receptors originated from a man aged 65 to 85 with active COVID-19.

The chain links TRBV3-1 (or the pseudogene TRBV3-2) to TRBJ1-3, with 11 bases fitting TRBD1. CDR3 length equals 15 residues. Germline V CDR1 and CDR2: LGHDT, YNNKEL (reference sequence). Trimming cost V 5 bases and J 4 bases; bases outside gene matches: 4. This CDR3 reads CASSTGTGGGNTIYF. CDR3 nucleotide sequence: TGTGCCAGCAGCACCGGGACAGGGGGGGGAAACACCATATATTTT.

This chain uses TRBV5-4 with TRBJ2-7, with a possible D match to TRBD2 (6 bases). Between the trimmed V and J ends, which lost 4 bases and 2 bases, there was a span of 16 bases. The CDR3 totals 15 residues. Germline CDR1 is SGHNT and CDR2 is YYREEE (reference sequence). The CDR3: CASSGGTNPPYEQYF. The CDR3 bases are TGTGCCAGCAGCGGGGGGACCAACCCCCCCTACGAGCAGTACTTC.

The gene calls are TRBV3-1 (or the pseudogene TRBV3-2) and TRBJ2-7; 7 nucleotides agree with TRBD2. V lost 4 bases, J lost 1 base, and 1 base stayed unmatched. The germline gives CDR1 LGHDT, CDR2 YNNKEL (reference sequence). The CDR3 covers 13 residues. The CDR3 reads CASSPGGSYEQYF. The CDR3 DNA reads as TGTGCCAGCAGCCCCGGGGGGTCCTACGAGCAGTACTTC.

The rearrangement joins TRBV3-1 (or the pseudogene TRBV3-2) to TRBJ1-2, with TRBD1 identical over 7 bases. The germline CDR1 and CDR2 sequences are LGHDT and YNNKEL (reference sequence). V lost 4 bases, J lost 1 base, and 3 bases stayed unmatched. The CDR3 contains 14 residues. The CDR3 protein is CASSPGQINYGYTF. The CDR3 DNA follows: TGTGCCAGCAGCCCGGGACAGATTAACTATGGCTACACCTTC.

V is TRBV7-2 and J is TRBJ2-1, with 9 positions matching TRBD2. The J segment lost 10 bases and the V segment lost 1 base, leaving 8 bases of the junction unmatched. In germline, CDR1 is SGHTA, CDR2 FQGNSA. This CDR3 comprises 15 residues. The CDR3 DNA is TGTGCCAGCAGCTTAGGGGGGACTAGCATTTACGAGCAGTTCTTC. Protein: CASSLGGTSIYEQFF. Full variable domain (missing parts from reference TRBV7-2 and TRBJ2-1): GAGVSQSPSNKVTEKGKDVELRCDPISGHTALYWYRQSLGQGLEFLIYFQGNSAPDKSGLPSDRFSAERTGGSVSTLTIQRTQQEDSAVYLCASSLGGTSIYEQFFGPGTRLTVL.

V and J are TRBV29-1 and TRBJ2-3, with TRBD2 identical over 14 bases. CDR1 is SQVTM, CDR2 ANQGSEA, per germline. Trimming cost V 6 bases and J 4 bases; bases outside gene matches: 3. The CDR3 sequence is 14 residues long. CDR3 nucleotide sequence: TGCAGCGTCCTGGGACTAGCGGGAGCAGATACGCAGTATTTT. Translating gives CSVLGLAGADTQYF.

V gene TRBV4-2 combines with J gene TRBJ2-7; possibly TRBD2 for D (7 bases). V gave up 1 base and J gave up 5 bases, with 21 bases separating them. The CDR3 runs to 17 residues. The germline CDR1 and CDR2 sequences are LGHNA and YNFKEQ. The CDR3: CASSQAPPGAGVNEQYF. CDR3 nucleotides: TGTGCCAGCAGCCAAGCCCCACCGGGGGCGGGAGTAAACGAGCAGTACTTC.

The rearrangement uses TRBV5-8 and TRBJ2-2; 11 bases are a match to TRBD2. Germline V gene lookup returns CDR1 SGHTS and CDR2 YDEGEE. The V segment lost 0 bases and the J segment 5 bases; nucleotides outside the gene matches: 0. The CDR3 covers 15 residues. As DNA, the CDR3 is TGTGCCAGCAGCTTGGGACTAGCGGGAACCGGGGAGCTGTTTTTT. This encodes CASSLGLAGTGELFF. The variable domain in full, completed from reference TRBV5-8 and TRBJ2-2, reads EAGVTQSPTHLIKTRGQQATLRCSPISGHTSVYWYQQALGLGLQFLLWYDEGEERNRGNFPPRFSGRQFPNYSSELNVNALELEDSALYLCASSLGLAGTGELFFGEGSRLTVL.

V and J are TRBV5-6 and TRBJ2-5; 7 nucleotides agree with TRBD1. The junction had 6 bases not matched to a gene; V was cut back by 2 bases and J by 2 bases. This CDR3 is built from 15 residues. Germline V gives CDR1 SGHDT, CDR2 YYEEEE. The CDR3: CASSFPGQRQETQYF. CDR3 nucleotide sequence: TGTGCCAGCAGCTTCCCGGGACAGCGACAAGAGACCCAGTACTTC.

V usage is TRBV11-3 and J usage is TRBJ2-1; D perhaps matches TRBD1 (8 bases). CDR1 is SGHNT, CDR2 YENEEA, per germline. The CDR3 runs 15 residues. The V end lost 5 bases, the J end lost 3 bases, and 14 bases lay between the germline ends. The CDR3: CASSRNRGGYNEQFF. As DNA, the CDR3 is TGTGCCAGCAGCCGTAACAGGGGGGGCTACAATGAGCAGTTCTTC.

This chain joins TRBV7-9 and TRBJ1-1, with D perhaps TRBD1 (5 bases). Germline V gene sequence: CDR1 SEHNR, CDR2 FQNEAQ (reference sequence). The CDR3 spans 14 residues. V lost 2 bases to trimming and J lost 3 bases, with 10 bases between them. The DNA of the CDR3 is TGTGCCAGCAGCTTATCTGCGGGGGACACTGAAGCTTTCTTT. It is translated as CASSLSAGDTEAFF.

The V and J genes are TRBV6-5 and TRBJ1-5, with 8 bases aligning to TRBD1. Looked up from germline, CDR1 is MNHEY and CDR2 is SVGAGI. The CDR3 has 15 residues. V lost 8 bases, J lost 2 bases, and 8 bases stayed unmatched. The CDR3 here is CASFRDRGGNQPQHF. CDR3 DNA sequence: TGTGCCAGCTTTCGCGACAGGGGTGGCAATCAGCCCCAGCATTTT.

The rearrangement links TRBV29-1 to TRBJ2-7; D possibly corresponds to TRBD1 (6 bases). Trimming cost V 4 bases and J 2 bases, with 15 bases left between them. Germline CDR1 and CDR2: SQVTM and ANQGSEA. This CDR3 contains 14 residues. CDR3 DNA sequence: TGCAGCGTTGCGGGCGGCAGGGGCACCTACGAGCAGTACTTC. This encodes CSVAGGRGTYEQYF.

This chain connects TRBV29-1 to TRBJ1-3; D perhaps matches TRBD1 (6 bases). The V end lost 3 bases, the J end lost 16 bases, and 19 bases lay between the germline ends. Germline V gene lookup returns CDR1 SQVTM and CDR2 ANQGSEA. The CDR3 is made up of 12 amino acids. The CDR3 region is CSVDGGGHDRYF. In DNA form, the CDR3 reads TGCAGCGTTGATGGGGGGGGGCATGATAGGTATTTT.

The V gene is TRBV4-3, the J gene TRBJ2-1; no firm D call. V lost 0 bases and J 0 bases, leaving 18 bases between the germline ends. There are 19 residues in the CDR3. The germline gives CDR1 LGHNA, CDR2 YSLEER. The CDR3 spells CASSQDGGLRLSSYNEQFF. CDR3 bases: TGCGCCAGCAGCCAAGATGGTGGTCTGAGGTTAAGCTCCTACAATGAGCAGTTCTTC.

V gene TRBV18 combines with J gene TRBJ2-1; 15 bases are a match to TRBD2. With 0 bases clipped from V and 2 bases from J, the junction kept 5 bases outside the gene matches. Looked up from germline, CDR1 is KGHSH and CDR2 is LQKENI. This CDR3 is 19 amino acids long. The CDR3 is CASSPPGTSGRTPYNEQFF. The CDR3 nucleotides read TGTGCCAGCTCACCACCGGGGACTAGCGGGAGGACCCCCTACAATGAGCAGTTCTTC.

The chain is built from TRBV19 and TRBJ1-2; the match to TRBD1 covers 7 bases. After removal of 3 bases from V and 2 bases from J, the junction contained 6 bases not matched to a gene. The V gene's germline CDR1 is LNHDA and CDR2 SQIVND (reference sequence). This CDR3 spans 15 amino acids. The DNA for the CDR3 is TGTGCCAGTAGTATTCGGGACAGCCCGAACTATGGCTACACCTTC. Amino acids: CASSIRDSPNYGYTF.

The chain has TRBV28 and TRBJ2-3; TRBD1 agrees at 9 bases. CDR3 length: 18 residues. V shed 6 bases and J 4 bases; nucleotides not matched to a gene: 17. Germline V lookup: CDR1 MDHEN, CDR2 SYDVKM. The CDR3 region has the DNA TGTGCCAGCAGCCCGACCTATTCACGGGACAGGGTGGCAGATACGCAGTATTTT. Its translation is CASSPTYSRDRVADTQYF.

The chain recombines TRBV9 with TRBJ2-5, with 7 nucleotides matching TRBD1. Germline trimming cut 4 bases from V and 3 bases from J; bases unmatched to any gene: 6. The length of the CDR3 is 14 residues. Per germline, CDR1 SGDLS and CDR2 YYNGEE. CDR3 sequence: CASSPTGTEETQYF. DNA of the CDR3: TGTGCCAGCAGCCCCACCGGGACAGAAGAGACCCAGTACTTC.

The CDR3 DNA reads TGTGCCAGCAGTTACGGAGGGGGCGGAAGCAATCAGCCCCAGCATTTT. Translation gives CASSYGGGGSNQPQHF. The chain joins TRBV6-2 or TRBV6-3 to TRBJ1-5, with 7 nucleotides matching TRBD1. This CDR3 is 16 amino acids long. From germline, CDR1 is MNHEY and CDR2 SVGEGT. Trimming cost V 2 bases and J 1 base; bases outside gene matches: 5.

The CDR3 reads CASNPPGGLGAFF. CDR3 DNA: TGCGCCAGCAACCCGCCGGGGGGCCTGGGGGCTTTCTTT. This rearrangement joins TRBV4-1 to TRBJ1-1; possible D gene TRBD1, 6 bases. Trimming left V 7 bases short and J 11 bases short, with 20 bases between. The CDR3 is made up of 13 amino acids. Germline V CDR1 and CDR2: MGHRA, YSYEKL.

This clone was seen a single time. The chain is built from TRBV12-3 or TRBV12-4 and TRBJ2-6; no clear D gene. The CDR3 is 13 residues long. The V and J ends lost 7 bases and 4 bases respectively, with 8 bases between them. This CDR3 is CASTLGGANVLTF. CDR3 sequence (DNA): TGTGCCAGCACCCTCGGGGGGGCCAACGTCCTGACTTTC.

In its sample, this clone was seen a few times. J is TRBJ1-6 and V is TRBV5-1, with D possibly TRBD1 on 5 matching bases. The CDR3 is 15 residues long. Germline V gene lookup returns CDR1 SGHRS and CDR2 YFSETQ. Trimming took off 4 bases at V and 7 bases at J, with 15 bases between the two ends. In DNA, the CDR3 is TGCGCCAGCAGCCTGGGGGGGGTACGGAATTCACCCCTCCACTTT. It encodes CASSLGGVRNSPLHF.

The V and J genes are TRBV5-1 and TRBJ2-1; TRBD2 aligns across 10 bases. Trimming cost V 6 bases and J 7 bases; bases outside gene matches: 13. This CDR3 comprises 16 residues. Germline V gene sequence: CDR1 SGHRS, CDR2 YFSETQ. The CDR3 coding sequence is TGCGCCAGCAACCCCTCCGCACTAGCGGGACGGAATGAGCAGTTCTTC. This translates into CASNPSALAGRNEQFF.

This clone showed up just a few times. The identical CDR3 is also encoded by other nucleotide sequences in the sample. This chain links TRBV6-1 with TRBJ1-5; tentatively, D is TRBD1 (5 bases). The CDR3 is made up of 17 amino acids. Germline-derived CDR1 and CDR2 are MNHNS and SASEGT. The germline V and J ends were trimmed by 2 bases and 3 bases, with 17 bases remaining between them. The CDR3 region has the DNA TGTGCCAGCAGTGAATGGGGGGGACTCCCACCCAATCAGCCCCAGCATTTT. It is translated as CASSEWGGLPPNQPQHF.